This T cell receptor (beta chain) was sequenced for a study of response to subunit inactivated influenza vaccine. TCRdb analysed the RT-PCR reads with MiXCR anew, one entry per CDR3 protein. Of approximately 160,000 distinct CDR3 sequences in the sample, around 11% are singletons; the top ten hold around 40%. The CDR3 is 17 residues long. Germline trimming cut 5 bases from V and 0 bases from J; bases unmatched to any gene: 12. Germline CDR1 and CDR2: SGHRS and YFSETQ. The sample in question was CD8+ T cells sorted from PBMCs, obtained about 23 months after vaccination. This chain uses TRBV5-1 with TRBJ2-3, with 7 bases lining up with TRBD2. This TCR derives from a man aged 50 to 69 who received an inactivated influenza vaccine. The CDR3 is CASSSHRDSGSTDTQYF. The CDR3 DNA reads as TGCGCCAGCAGTTCGCACCGGGATAGCGGGAGCACAGATACGCAGTATTTT.